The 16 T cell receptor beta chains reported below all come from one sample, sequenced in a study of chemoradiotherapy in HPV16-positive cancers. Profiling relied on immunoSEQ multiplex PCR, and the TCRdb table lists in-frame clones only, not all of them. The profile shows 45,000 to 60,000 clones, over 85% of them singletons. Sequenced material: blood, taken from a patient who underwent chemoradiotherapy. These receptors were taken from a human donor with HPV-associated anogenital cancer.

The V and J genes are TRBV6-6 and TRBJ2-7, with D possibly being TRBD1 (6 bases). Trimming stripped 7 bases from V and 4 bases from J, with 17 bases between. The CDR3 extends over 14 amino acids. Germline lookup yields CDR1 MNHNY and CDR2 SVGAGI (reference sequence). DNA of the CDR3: TGTGCCAGCAACCGGACAGAGATGGTATACGAGCAGTACTTC. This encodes CASNRTEMVYEQYF.

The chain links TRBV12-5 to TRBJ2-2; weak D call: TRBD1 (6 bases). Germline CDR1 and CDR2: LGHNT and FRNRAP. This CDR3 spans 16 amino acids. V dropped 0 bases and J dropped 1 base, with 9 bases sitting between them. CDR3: CASGLVLTGNTGELFF. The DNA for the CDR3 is TGTGCTAGTGGTTTGGTACTGACAGGGAACACCGGGGAGCTGTTTTTT.

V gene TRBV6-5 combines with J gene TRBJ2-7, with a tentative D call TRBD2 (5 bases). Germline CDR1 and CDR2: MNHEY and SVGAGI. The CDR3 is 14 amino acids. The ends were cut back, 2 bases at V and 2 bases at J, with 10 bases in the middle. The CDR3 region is CASSYRGHPYEQYF. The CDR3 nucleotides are TGTGCCAGCAGTTACCGCGGGCATCCCTACGAGCAGTACTTC.

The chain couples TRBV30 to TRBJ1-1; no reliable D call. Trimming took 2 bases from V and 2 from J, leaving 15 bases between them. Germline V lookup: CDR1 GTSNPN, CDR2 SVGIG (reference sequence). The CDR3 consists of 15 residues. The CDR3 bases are TGTGCCTGGAGTCAGCCTTACAGCAGAAACACTGAAGCTTTCTTT. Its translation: CAWSQPYSRNTEAFF.

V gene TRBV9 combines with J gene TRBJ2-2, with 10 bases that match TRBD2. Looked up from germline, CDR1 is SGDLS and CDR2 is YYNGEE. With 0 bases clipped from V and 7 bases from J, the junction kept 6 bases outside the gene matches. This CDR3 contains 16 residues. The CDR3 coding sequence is TGTGCCAGCAGCGTAGTTACTAGCGGGACTGGCGGGGAGCTGTTTTTT. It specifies CASSVVTSGTGGELFF.

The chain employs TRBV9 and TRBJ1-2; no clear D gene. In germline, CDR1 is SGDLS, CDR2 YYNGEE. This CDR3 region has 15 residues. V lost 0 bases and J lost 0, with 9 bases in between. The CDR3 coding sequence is TGTGCCAGCAGCGTAGCTAGGACTCCTAACTATGGCTACACCTTC. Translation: CASSVARTPNYGYTF.

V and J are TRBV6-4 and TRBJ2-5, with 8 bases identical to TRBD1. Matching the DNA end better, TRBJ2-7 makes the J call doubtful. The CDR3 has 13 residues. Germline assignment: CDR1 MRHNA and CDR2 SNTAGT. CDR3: CASPGQVSYEQYF. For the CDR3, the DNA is TGTGCCAGTCCGGGACAGGTCTCCTACGAGCAGTACTTC.

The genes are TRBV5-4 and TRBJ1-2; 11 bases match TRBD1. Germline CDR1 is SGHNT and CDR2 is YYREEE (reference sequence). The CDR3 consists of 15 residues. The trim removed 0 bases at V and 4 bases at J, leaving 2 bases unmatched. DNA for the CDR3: TGTGCCAGCAGCTTGGAGGGGACAGGGGGCTATGGCTACACCTTC. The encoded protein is CASSLEGTGGYGYTF.

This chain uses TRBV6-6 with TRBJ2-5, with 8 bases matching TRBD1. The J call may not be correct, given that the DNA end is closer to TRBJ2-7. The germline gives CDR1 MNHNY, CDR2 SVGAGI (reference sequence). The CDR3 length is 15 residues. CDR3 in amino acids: CASSRIQGASYEQYF. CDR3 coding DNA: TGTGCCAGCAGTAGGATCCAGGGGGCCTCCTACGAGCAGTACTTC.

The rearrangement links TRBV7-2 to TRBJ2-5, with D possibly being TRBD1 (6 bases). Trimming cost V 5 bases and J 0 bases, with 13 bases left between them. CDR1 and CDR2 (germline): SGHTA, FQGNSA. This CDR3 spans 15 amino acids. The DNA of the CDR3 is TGTGCCAGCAGCGCCAGGACAGATTACCAAGAGACCCAGTACTTC. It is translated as CASSARTDYQETQYF.

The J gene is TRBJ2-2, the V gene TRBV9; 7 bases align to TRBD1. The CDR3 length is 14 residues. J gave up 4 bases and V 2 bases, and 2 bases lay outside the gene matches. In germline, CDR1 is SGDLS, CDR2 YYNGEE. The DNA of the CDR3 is TGTGCCAGCAGCGTTGGGGACAGCACCGGGGAGCTGTTTTTT. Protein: CASSVGDSTGELFF.

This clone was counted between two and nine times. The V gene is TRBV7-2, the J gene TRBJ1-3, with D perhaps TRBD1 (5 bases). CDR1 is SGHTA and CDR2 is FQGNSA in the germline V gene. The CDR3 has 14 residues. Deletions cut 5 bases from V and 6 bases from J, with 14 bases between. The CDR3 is CASSKPGLENTIYF. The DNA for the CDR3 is TGTGCCAGCAGCAAACCGGGACTCGAAAACACCATATATTTT.

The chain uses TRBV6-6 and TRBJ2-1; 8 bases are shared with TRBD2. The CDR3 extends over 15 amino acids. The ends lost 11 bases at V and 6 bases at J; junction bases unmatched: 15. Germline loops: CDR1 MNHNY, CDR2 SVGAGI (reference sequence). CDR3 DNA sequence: TGTGCCTCCCAGTCGGGGGGGGGTCTGAGCAATGAGCAGTTCTTC. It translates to CASQSGGGLSNEQFF.

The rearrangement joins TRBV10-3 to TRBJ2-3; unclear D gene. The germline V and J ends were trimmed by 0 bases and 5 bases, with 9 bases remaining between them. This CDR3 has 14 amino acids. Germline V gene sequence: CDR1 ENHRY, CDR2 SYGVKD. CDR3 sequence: CAISESLSGDTQYF. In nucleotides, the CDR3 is TGTGCCATCAGTGAGTCGCTAAGTGGAGATACGCAGTATTTT.

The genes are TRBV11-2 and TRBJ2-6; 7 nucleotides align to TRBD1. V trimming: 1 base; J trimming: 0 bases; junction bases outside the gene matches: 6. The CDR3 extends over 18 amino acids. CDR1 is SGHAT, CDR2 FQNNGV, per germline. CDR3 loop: CASSLGTGVPSGANVLTF. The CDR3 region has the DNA TGTGCCAGCAGCTTAGGGACAGGCGTTCCCTCTGGGGCCAACGTCCTGACTTTC.

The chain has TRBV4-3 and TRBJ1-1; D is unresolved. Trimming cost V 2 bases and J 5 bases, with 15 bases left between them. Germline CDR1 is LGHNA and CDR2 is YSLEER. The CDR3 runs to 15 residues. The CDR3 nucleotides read TGCGCCAGCAGCCAACTGTCGGGCCCCCCAACTGAAGCTTTCTTT. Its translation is CASSQLSGPPTEAFF.